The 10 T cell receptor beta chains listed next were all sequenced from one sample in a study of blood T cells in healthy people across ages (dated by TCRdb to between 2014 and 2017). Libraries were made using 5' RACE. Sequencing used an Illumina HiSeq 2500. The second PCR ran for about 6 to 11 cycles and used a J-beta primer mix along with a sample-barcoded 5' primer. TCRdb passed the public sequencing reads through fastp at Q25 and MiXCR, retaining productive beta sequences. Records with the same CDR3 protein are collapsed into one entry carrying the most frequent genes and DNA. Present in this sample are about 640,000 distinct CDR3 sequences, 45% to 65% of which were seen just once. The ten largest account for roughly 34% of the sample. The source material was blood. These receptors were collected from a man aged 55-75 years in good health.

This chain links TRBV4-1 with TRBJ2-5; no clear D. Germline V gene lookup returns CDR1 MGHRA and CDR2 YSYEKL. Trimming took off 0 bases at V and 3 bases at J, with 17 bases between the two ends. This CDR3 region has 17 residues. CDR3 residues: CASSQEGSPSPKETQYF. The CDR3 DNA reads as TGCGCCAGCAGCCAAGAGGGAAGCCCCTCGCCCAAAGAGACCCAGTACTTC.

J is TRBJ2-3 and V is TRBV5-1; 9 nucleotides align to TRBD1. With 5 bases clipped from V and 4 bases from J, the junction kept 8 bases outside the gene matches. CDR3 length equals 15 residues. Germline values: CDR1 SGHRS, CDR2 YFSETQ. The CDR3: CASRDRGYGPDTQYF. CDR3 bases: TGCGCCAGCAGGGACAGGGGATATGGCCCAGATACGCAGTATTTT.

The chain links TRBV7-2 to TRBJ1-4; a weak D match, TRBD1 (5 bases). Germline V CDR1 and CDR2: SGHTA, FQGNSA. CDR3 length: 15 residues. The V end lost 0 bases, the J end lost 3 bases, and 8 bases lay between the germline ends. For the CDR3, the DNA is TGTGCCAGCAGCTTAGCGAGACAGCCTAATGAAAAACTGTTTTTT. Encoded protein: CASSLARQPNEKLFF.

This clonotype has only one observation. The chain's CDR3 is CASSEGGELFF. Here the CDR3 DNA reads TGTGCCAGCAGCGAGGGTGGGGAGCTGTTTTTT. The chain couples TRBV2 to TRBJ2-2; a possible D gene is TRBD2 (5 bases). CDR1 is SNHLY, CDR2 FYNNEI, per germline. The CDR3 is 11 residues long. With 6 bases removed from V and 8 bases from J, the gap between germline ends came to 7 bases.

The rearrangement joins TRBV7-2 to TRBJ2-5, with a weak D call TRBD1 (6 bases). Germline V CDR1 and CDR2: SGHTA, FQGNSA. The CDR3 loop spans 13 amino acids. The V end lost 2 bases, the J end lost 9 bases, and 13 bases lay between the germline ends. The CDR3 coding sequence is TGTGCCAGCAGCTTATGGACAAAGGGGGCCCAGTACTTC. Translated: CASSLWTKGAQYF.

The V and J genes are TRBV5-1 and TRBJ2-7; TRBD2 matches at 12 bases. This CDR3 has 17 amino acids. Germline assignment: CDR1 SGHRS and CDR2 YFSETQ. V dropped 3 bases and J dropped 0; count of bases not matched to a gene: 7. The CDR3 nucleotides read TGCGCCAGCAGCTCCCTAGCGGGGGGGCCTACCTCCTACGAGCAGTACTTC. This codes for CASSSLAGGPTSYEQYF.

This CDR3 reads CSAAQRDRYGYTF. The CDR3 DNA follows: TGCAGTGCAGCTCAAAGGGATCGCTATGGCTACACCTTC. This chain joins TRBV20-1 and TRBJ1-2, with D unresolved. The CDR3 totals 13 residues. Per the germline V gene, CDR1 is DFQATT and CDR2 is SNEGSKA (reference sequence). V lost 6 bases and J lost 4, with 15 bases in between.

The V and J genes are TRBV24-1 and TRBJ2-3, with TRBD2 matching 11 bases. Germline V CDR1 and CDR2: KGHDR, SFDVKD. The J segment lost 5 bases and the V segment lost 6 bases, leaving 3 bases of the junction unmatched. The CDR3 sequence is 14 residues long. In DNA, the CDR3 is TGTGCCACCAGTTCACTAGCGGGGGAAGATACGCAGTATTTT. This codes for CATSSLAGEDTQYF.

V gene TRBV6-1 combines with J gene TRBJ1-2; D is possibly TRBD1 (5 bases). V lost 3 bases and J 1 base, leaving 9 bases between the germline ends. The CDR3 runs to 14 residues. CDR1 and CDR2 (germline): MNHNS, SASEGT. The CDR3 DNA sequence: TGTGCCAGCAGTGACGGGACGGATAACTATGGCTACACCTTC. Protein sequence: CASSDGTDNYGYTF.

The CDR3 loop reads CAISETQTHDNSPLHF. CDR3 coding DNA: TGTGCCATCAGTGAGACGCAGACACACGATAATTCACCCCTCCACTTT. The chain links TRBV10-3 to TRBJ1-6; D ambiguous. The V gene lost 2 bases and the J gene lost 5 bases, with 13 bases spanning the gap. Germline CDR1 reads ENHRY; CDR2 reads SYGVKD. This CDR3 contains 16 residues.